Below, 29 T cell receptor beta chains from the same sample are listed, as sequenced in a study of vaccination effects on CD4 cells after COVID-19. Sequenced by immunoSEQ multiplex PCR; TCRdb stores in-frame clones only, minus some. This sample has about 40,000 clones, with under 70% found just once. Which antigens these TCRs recognize remains unknown. CD4+ T cell isolation took place after more than eight days of culture. Two doses of BNT162b2 or mRNA-1273 vaccine were administered to participants. This specimen was CD4+ T cells from PBMCs cultured without peptide, taken after COVID-19 vaccination. Source of these receptors: a human donor who received a COVID-19 vaccine.

J is TRBJ2-7 and V is TRBV23-1; 9 bases are shared with TRBD1. TRBV23-1 falls under the ORF class, with uncertain function. V shed 5 bases and J 2 bases; nucleotides not matched to a gene: 10. CDR3 length: 16 residues. The CDR3 loop is CASSFYRDRDPYEQYF. DNA for the CDR3: TGCGCCAGCAGTTTTTACCGGGACAGGGACCCCTACGAGCAGTACTTC.

The V call is TRBV7-9, the J call TRBJ2-2; 12 bases are shared with TRBD2. The V gene end was trimmed by 4 bases and the J gene end by 7 bases; junction bases not matched to a gene: 10. CDR3 length: 17 amino acids. Germline CDR1 SEHNR, CDR2 FQNEAQ (reference sequence). The CDR3 loop reads CASSSGTSGWRSGELFF. The CDR3 DNA is TGTGCCAGCAGCTCCGGGACTAGCGGGTGGCGTAGCGGGGAGCTGTTTTTT.

CDR3: CASSSSAGGGNTIYF. Written as DNA, the CDR3 is TGTGCCAGCAGCTCATCGGCAGGGGGCGGAAACACCATATATTTT. The chain uses TRBV7-6 and TRBJ1-3; 8 bases line up with TRBD1. Germline CDR1 is SGHVS and CDR2 is FNYEAQ. The length of the CDR3 is 15 residues. J was trimmed by 4 bases and V by 4 bases; bases with no gene match: 6.

The chain uses TRBV5-4 and TRBJ2-5; 10 bases map to TRBD1. This CDR3 has 17 amino acids. V dropped 4 bases and J dropped 4; count of bases not matched to a gene: 13. Germline assignment: CDR1 SGHNT and CDR2 YYREEE (reference sequence). The CDR3 DNA sequence: TGTGCCAGCAGCCCAGGTGGGGGACAGGGGATCACAGAGACCCAGTACTTC. It yields the protein CASSPGGGQGITETQYF. Full variable domain (outside the CDR3, taken from reference TRBV5-4 and TRBJ2-5): ETGVTQSPTHLIKTRGQQVTLRCSSQSGHNTVSWYQQALGQGPQFIFQYYREEENGRGNFPPRFSGLQFPNYSSELNVNALELDDSALYLCASSPGGGQGITETQYFGPGTRLLVL.

The V gene is TRBV6-5, the J gene TRBJ2-3, with 8 bases lining up with TRBD2. Germline CDR1 and CDR2: MNHEY and SVGAGI. V lost 8 bases to trimming and J lost 0 bases; unmatched junction nucleotides: 4. The CDR3 runs to 14 residues. In DNA, the CDR3 is TGTGCCAGCGCGCGGGGGGTTAGCACAGATACGCAGTATTTT. Protein product: CASARGVSTDTQYF.

This clone was detected only once. The chain recombines TRBV2 with TRBJ1-3; the D gene is possibly TRBD1 (5 bases). This CDR3 region has 15 residues. Germline lookup yields CDR1 SNHLY and CDR2 FYNNEI. The V gene lost 6 bases and the J gene lost 0 bases, with 12 bases spanning the gap. The CDR3 is CASRGPADSGNTIYF. DNA for the CDR3: TGTGCCAGCAGGGGACCCGCGGACTCTGGAAACACCATATATTTT.

This chain uses TRBV4-2 with TRBJ1-2, with D perhaps TRBD1 (5 bases). V shed 4 bases and J shed 8 bases, with 26 bases lying between them. The length of the CDR3 is 17 residues. Germline CDR1 and CDR2: LGHNA and YNFKEQ. CDR3 loop: CASSPLTPAGKGGGYTF. For the CDR3, the DNA is TGTGCCAGCAGCCCGCTTACCCCGGCAGGGAAGGGCGGAGGCTACACCTTC.

The V gene is TRBV19, the J gene TRBJ2-1; 8 bases are a match to TRBD2. Germline loops: CDR1 LNHDA, CDR2 SQIVND (reference sequence). The J segment lost 4 bases and the V segment lost 6 bases, leaving 8 bases of the junction unmatched. The length of the CDR3 is 15 residues. The CDR3, as DNA: TGTGCCAGTAGGGTCCCACTAGCGGTTTACAATGAGCAGTTCTTC. Its translation is CASRVPLAVYNEQFF.

V usage is TRBV29-1 and J usage is TRBJ2-5; 11 nucleotides match TRBD1. The germline V gene has CDR1 SQVTM and CDR2 ANQGSEA. After removal of 4 bases from V and 5 bases from J, the junction contained 9 bases not matched to a gene. CDR3 length equals 15 residues. This chain's CDR3 is CSVVHPGQGAETQYF. As DNA, the CDR3 is TGCAGCGTTGTGCACCCAGGACAGGGGGCCGAGACCCAGTACTTC.

V gene TRBV21-1 combines with J gene TRBJ1-1. TRBV21-1 is noted as a pseudogene. The CDR3 contains 15 residues. CDR3 nucleotide sequence: TGTGCCAGCAGCACCTCAATAGGATCGAACACTGAAGCTTTCTTT. Protein: CASSTSIGSNTEAFF.

This chain links TRBV25-1 with TRBJ2-7; tentative D call: TRBD1 (6 bases). Germline V gene lookup returns CDR1 MGHDK and CDR2 SYGVNS. The CDR3 runs to 11 residues. Trimming removed 2 bases at V and 12 bases at J, with 11 bases between. The DNA for the CDR3 is TGTGCCAGCAGTGAAAATGGGGGCTGGTACTTC. Residues: CASSENGGWYF.

This rearrangement joins TRBV5-1 to TRBJ2-7, with 7 nucleotides matching TRBD2. V lost 2 bases and J lost 4; bases outside the gene matches: 12. Germline assignment: CDR1 SGHRS and CDR2 YFSETQ. The CDR3 sequence is 16 residues long. The CDR3 protein is CASSLVPGGSGYEQYF. CDR3 sequence (DNA): TGCGCCAGCAGCTTAGTTCCTGGCGGGAGTGGGTACGAGCAGTACTTC. Full variable domain (remainder filled in from reference TRBV5-1 and TRBJ2-7): KAGVTQTPRYLIKTRGQQVTLSCSPISGHRSVSWYQQTPGQGLQFLFEYFSETQRNKGNFPGRFSGRQFSNSRSEMNVSTLELGDSALYLCASSLVPGGSGYEQYFGPGTRLTVT.

The chain recombines TRBV25-1 with TRBJ1-6; no definite D call. Per the germline V gene, CDR1 is MGHDK and CDR2 is SYGVNS. This CDR3 spans 12 amino acids. The V and J ends lost 3 bases and 9 bases respectively, with 6 bases between them. CDR3 sequence reads: CASSDVASPLHF. The CDR3 DNA reads TGTGCCAGCAGTGACGTGGCTTCACCCCTCCACTTT.

The chain uses TRBV11-2 and TRBJ2-7; TRBD1 matches 10 bases. The ends lost 5 bases at V and 2 bases at J; junction bases unmatched: 6. CDR1 and CDR2 from the germline V gene are SGHAT and FQNNGV. The length of the CDR3 is 15 residues. The CDR3 DNA sequence: TGTGCCAGCAGCCCCTGGACAGGGGGGCCCTACGAGCAGTACTTC. It is translated as CASSPWTGGPYEQYF.

The chain uses TRBV5-4 and TRBJ1-6; D gene uncertain. The CDR3 has 16 amino acids. The germline V gene encodes CDR1 SGHNT and CDR2 YYREEE (reference sequence). Trimming removed 0 bases at V and 4 bases at J, with 11 bases between. Here the CDR3 DNA reads TGTGCCAGCAGCTTGGCCGGTCGCAGTTATAATTCACCCCTCCACTTT. It yields the protein CASSLAGRSYNSPLHF. Combining the CDR3 with reference TRBV5-4 and TRBJ1-6 gives the whole variable domain ETGVTQSPTHLIKTRGQQVTLRCSSQSGHNTVSWYQQALGQGPQFIFQYYREEENGRGNFPPRFSGLQFPNYSSELNVNALELDDSALYLCASSLAGRSYNSPLHFGNGTRLTVT.

The chain recombines TRBV25-1 with TRBJ2-1; TRBD2 matches at 8 bases. CDR1 is MGHDK and CDR2 is SYGVNS in the germline V gene. The CDR3 loop spans 16 amino acids. Trimming cost V 4 bases and J 10 bases; bases outside gene matches: 15. The CDR3 spells CASSVLSGKGYEEQFF. The CDR3 DNA follows: TGTGCCAGCAGTGTACTTAGCGGGAAGGGCTATGAAGAGCAGTTCTTC. Complete variable domain (other parts from reference TRBV25-1 and TRBJ2-1): EADIYQTPRYLVIGTGKKITLECSQTMGHDKMYWYQQDPGMELHLIHYSYGVNSTEKGDLSSESTVSRIRTEHFPLTLESARPSHTSQYLCASSVLSGKGYEEQFFGPGTRLTVL.

This clone appeared many times. This chain joins TRBV21-1 and TRBJ1-2; the listed D gene, TRBD1, was not tested against the DNA. TRBV21-1 is classified as a pseudogene. The CDR3 extends over 13 amino acids. CDR3 loop: CASSKRDSYGYTF. The CDR3 nucleotides are TGTGCCAGCAGCAAAAGGGACAGCTATGGCTACACCTTC.

The chain carries TRBV6-1 and TRBJ2-7; 12 bases line up with TRBD2. There are 14 residues in the CDR3. Per germline, CDR1 MNHNS and CDR2 SASEGT. V lost 5 bases, J lost 3 bases, and 2 bases stayed unmatched. CDR3 sequence (DNA): TGTGCCAGCAGTTCACTAGCGGGAGGCTACGAGCAGTACTTC. Residues: CASSSLAGGYEQYF.

This clone was found a few times. The V and J genes are TRBV18 and TRBJ1-4, with 7 nucleotides matching TRBD1. Germline V gives CDR1 KGHSH, CDR2 LQKENI. This CDR3 contains 15 residues. V lost 4 bases to trimming and J lost 5 bases; unmatched junction nucleotides: 7. The CDR3 here is CASSRDRARNEKLFF. The CDR3 bases are TGTGCCAGCTCACGAGACAGGGCCCGCAATGAAAAACTGTTTTTT. The variable domain in full, completed from reference TRBV18 and TRBJ1-4, reads NAGVMQNPRHLVRRRGQEARLRCSPMKGHSHVYWYRQLPEEGLKFMVYLQKENIIDESGMPKERFSAEFPKEGPSILRIQQVVRGDSAAYFCASSRDRARNEKLFFGSGTQLSVL.

The chain has TRBV19 and TRBJ2-1; TRBD2 matches 9 bases. The V gene end was trimmed by 6 bases and the J gene end by 8 bases; junction bases not matched to a gene: 11. CDR3 length: 15 amino acids. Germline V lookup: CDR1 LNHDA, CDR2 SQIVND (reference sequence). The DNA for the CDR3 is TGTGCCAGTAGCACACCGGGACTAGCTCGGTATGAGCAGTTCTTC. Translating it yields CASSTPGLARYEQFF.

The chain combines TRBV6-4 with TRBJ1-6, with 7 bases matching TRBD1. The CDR3 runs to 16 residues. Germline V gene data show CDR1 as MRHNA and CDR2 as SNTAGT. V was pared by 4 bases and J by 1 base, with 4 bases of the junction left unmatched. As DNA, the CDR3 is TGTGCCAGCAGTGCCACGACAGGGTCCTATAATTCACCCCTCCACTTT. Translation: CASSATTGSYNSPLHF.

The chain employs TRBV3-1 (or the pseudogene TRBV3-2) and TRBJ1-2, with 10 bases matching TRBD1. Germline CDR1 reads LGHDT; CDR2 reads YNNKEL (reference sequence). The V gene end was trimmed by 1 base and the J gene end by 7 bases; junction bases not matched to a gene: 9. The CDR3 length is 16 residues. In DNA form, the CDR3 reads TGTGCCAGCAGCCAAGCCGGGGACAGGGGAAGGGGTGGCTACACCTTC. Amino acids: CASSQAGDRGRGGYTF.

CDR3 sequence: CASRTGETQYF. The CDR3 DNA reads as TGTGCCAGCCGGACGGGGGAGACCCAGTACTTC. V gene TRBV6-5 combines with J gene TRBJ2-5, with D tentatively TRBD2 (5 bases). There are 11 residues in the CDR3. V shed 8 bases and J shed 5 bases, with 9 bases lying between them. Germline lookup yields CDR1 MNHEY and CDR2 SVGAGI.

V usage is TRBV19 and J usage is TRBJ1-1; 8 bases are shared with TRBD1. This CDR3 spans 13 amino acids. V gave up 8 bases and J gave up 2 bases; unmatched junction bases: 4. Germline-derived CDR1 and CDR2 are LNHDA and SQIVND (reference sequence). The CDR3 nucleotides read TGTGCCAGTGGGACAGGACCTAACACTGAAGCTTTCTTT. This encodes CASGTGPNTEAFF.

This chain links TRBV5-1 with TRBJ1-3; perhaps TRBD1 as D (5 bases). This CDR3 spans 14 amino acids. Germline V gives CDR1 SGHRS, CDR2 YFSETQ. Trimming removed 4 bases at V and 0 bases at J, with 8 bases between. CDR3 loop: CASSQDNSGNTIYF. CDR3 nucleotide sequence: TGCGCCAGCAGCCAGGACAACTCTGGAAACACCATATATTTT.

The chain couples TRBV5-1 to TRBJ2-4, with 8 bases lining up with TRBD1. The germline CDR1 and CDR2 sequences are SGHRS and YFSETQ. V lost 3 bases and J lost 7; bases outside the gene matches: 18. This CDR3 has 18 amino acids. CDR3: CASSWGTGQIGPGNIQYF. In nucleotides, the CDR3 is TGCGCCAGCAGCTGGGGGACAGGACAAATTGGGCCTGGGAACATTCAGTACTTC.

J is TRBJ1-5 and V is TRBV6-1, with D possibly TRBD1 on 6 matching bases. CDR3 length equals 15 residues. Germline-derived CDR1 and CDR2 are MNHNS and SASEGT. Trimming cost V 0 bases and J 3 bases, with 9 bases left between them. This chain's CDR3 is CASSEATGHNQPQHF. CDR3 bases: TGTGCCAGCAGTGAAGCGACAGGACACAATCAGCCCCAGCATTTT.

The chain is built from TRBV30 and TRBJ1-2; no reliable D call. Germline loops: CDR1 GTSNPN, CDR2 SVGIG (reference sequence). This CDR3 comprises 13 residues. Trimming removed 2 bases at V and 7 bases at J, with 14 bases between. CDR3 sequence reads: CAWSPSGSVGYTF. In nucleotides, the CDR3 is TGTGCCTGGAGTCCCTCTGGATCGGTTGGCTACACCTTC.

In this sample, this clone turned up a few times. CDR3 residues: CASSLGQNNSPLHF. The CDR3 DNA is TGCGCCAGCAGCTTGGGACAGAATAATTCACCCCTCCACTTT. The chain is built from TRBV5-1 and TRBJ1-6; TRBD1 might be the D (5 bases). This CDR3 spans 14 amino acids. Trimming took 0 bases from V and 5 from J, leaving 6 bases between them. Per germline, CDR1 SGHRS and CDR2 YFSETQ.